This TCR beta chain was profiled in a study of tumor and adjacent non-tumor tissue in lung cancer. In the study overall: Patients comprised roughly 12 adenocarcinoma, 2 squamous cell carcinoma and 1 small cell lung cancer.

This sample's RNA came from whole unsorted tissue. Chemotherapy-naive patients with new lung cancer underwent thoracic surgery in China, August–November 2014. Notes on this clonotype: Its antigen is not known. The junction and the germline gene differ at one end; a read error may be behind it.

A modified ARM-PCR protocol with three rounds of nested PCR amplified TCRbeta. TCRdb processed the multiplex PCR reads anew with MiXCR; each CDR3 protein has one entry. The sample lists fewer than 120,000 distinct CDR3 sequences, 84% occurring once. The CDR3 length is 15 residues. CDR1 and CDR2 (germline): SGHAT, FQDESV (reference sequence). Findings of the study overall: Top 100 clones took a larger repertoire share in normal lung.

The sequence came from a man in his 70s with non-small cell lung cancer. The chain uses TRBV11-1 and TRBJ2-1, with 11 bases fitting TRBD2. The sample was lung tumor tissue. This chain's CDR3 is CASSRGTSGYNEHFF. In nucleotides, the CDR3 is TGTGCCAGCAGCCGCGGGACTAGCGGATATAATGAGCACTTCTTC.